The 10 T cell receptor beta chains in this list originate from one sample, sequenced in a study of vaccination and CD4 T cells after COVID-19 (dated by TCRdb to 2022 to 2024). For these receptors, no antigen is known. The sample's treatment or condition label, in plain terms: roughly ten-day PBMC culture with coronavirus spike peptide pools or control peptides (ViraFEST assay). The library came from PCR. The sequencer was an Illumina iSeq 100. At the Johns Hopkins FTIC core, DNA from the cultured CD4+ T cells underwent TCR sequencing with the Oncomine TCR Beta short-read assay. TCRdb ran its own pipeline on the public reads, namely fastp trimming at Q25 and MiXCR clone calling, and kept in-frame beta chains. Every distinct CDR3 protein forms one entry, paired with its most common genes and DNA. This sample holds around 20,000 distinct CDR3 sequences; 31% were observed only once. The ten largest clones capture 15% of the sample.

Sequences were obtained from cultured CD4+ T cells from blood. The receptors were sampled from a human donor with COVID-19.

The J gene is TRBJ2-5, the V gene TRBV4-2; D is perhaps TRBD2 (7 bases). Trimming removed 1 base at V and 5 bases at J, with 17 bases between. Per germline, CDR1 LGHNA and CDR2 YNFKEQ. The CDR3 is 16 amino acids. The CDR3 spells CASSQGGGLGEETQYF. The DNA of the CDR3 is TGTGCCAGCAGCCAAGGGGGGGGCCTAGGAGAGGAGACCCAGTACTTC.

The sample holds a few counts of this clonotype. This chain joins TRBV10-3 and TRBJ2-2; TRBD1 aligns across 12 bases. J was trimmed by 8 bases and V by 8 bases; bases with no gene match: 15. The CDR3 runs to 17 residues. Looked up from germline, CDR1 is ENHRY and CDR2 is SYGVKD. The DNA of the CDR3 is TGTGCCATCCGACCATCCCCGGGACAGGGGGCATTGGGGGAGCTGTTTTTT. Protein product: CAIRPSPGQGALGELFF.

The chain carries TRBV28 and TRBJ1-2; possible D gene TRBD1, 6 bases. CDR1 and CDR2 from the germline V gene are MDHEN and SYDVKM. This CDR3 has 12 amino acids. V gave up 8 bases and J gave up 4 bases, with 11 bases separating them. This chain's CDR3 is CASQGLGYGYTF. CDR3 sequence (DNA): TGTGCCAGCCAGGGGCTGGGCTATGGCTACACCTTC.

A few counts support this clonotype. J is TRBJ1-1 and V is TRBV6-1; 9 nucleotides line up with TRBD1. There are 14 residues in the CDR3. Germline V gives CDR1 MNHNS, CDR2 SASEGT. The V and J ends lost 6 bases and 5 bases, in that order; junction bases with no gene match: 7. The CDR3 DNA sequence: TGTGCCAGCAGCGACAGGGGGTATGGTACTGAAGCTTTCTTT. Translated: CASSDRGYGTEAFF.

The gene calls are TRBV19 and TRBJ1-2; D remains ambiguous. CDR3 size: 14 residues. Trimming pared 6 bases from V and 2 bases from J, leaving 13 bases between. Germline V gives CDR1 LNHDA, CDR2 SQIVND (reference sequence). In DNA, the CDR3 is TGTGCCAGTAGCCGCGACGGAATCAACTATGGCTACACCTTC. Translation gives CASSRDGINYGYTF.

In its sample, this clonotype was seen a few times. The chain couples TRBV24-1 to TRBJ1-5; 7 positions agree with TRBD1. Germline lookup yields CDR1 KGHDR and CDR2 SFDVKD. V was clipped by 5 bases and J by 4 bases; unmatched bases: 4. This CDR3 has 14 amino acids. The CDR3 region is CATSAGTENQPQHF. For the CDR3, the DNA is TGTGCCACCAGTGCCGGGACAGAAAATCAGCCCCAGCATTTT.

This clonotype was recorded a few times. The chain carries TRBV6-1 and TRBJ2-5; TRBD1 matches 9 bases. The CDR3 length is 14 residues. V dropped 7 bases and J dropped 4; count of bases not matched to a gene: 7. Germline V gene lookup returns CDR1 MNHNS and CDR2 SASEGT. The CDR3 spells CASNTQGAGETQYF. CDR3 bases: TGTGCCAGCAACACACAGGGGGCCGGAGAGACCCAGTACTTC.

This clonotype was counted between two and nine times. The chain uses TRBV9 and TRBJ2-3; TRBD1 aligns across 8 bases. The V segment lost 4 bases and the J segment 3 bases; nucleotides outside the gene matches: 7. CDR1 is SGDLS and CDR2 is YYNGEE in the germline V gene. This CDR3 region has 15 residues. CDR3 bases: TGTGCCAGCAGCCCCCCCGGACAGGGTACAGATACGCAGTATTTT. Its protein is CASSPPGQGTDTQYF.

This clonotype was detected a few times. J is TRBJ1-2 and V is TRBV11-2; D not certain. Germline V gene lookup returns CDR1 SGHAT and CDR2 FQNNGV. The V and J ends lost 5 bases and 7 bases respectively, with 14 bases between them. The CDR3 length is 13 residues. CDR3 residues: CASSPDDASGYTF. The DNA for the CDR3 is TGTGCCAGCAGCCCCGACGACGCGAGTGGCTACACCTTC.

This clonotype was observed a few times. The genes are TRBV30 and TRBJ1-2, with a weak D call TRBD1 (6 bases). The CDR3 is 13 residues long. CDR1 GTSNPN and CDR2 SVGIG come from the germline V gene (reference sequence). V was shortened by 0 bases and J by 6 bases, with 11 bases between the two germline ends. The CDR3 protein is CAWSVNRVHGYTF. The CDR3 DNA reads TGTGCCTGGAGTGTAAACAGGGTGCATGGCTACACCTTC.